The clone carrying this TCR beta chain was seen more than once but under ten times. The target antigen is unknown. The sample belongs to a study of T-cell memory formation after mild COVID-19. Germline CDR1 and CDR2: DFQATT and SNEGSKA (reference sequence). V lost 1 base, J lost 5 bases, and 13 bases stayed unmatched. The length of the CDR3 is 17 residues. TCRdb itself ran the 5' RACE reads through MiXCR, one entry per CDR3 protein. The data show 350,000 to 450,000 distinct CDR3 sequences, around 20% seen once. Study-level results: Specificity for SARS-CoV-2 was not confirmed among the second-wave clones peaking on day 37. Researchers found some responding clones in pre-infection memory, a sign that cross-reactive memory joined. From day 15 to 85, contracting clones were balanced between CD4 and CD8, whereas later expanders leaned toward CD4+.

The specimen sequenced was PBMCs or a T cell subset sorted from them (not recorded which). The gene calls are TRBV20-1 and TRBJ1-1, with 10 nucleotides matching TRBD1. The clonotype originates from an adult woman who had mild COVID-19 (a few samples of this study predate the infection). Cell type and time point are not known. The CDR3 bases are TGCAGTGCTAGAGTCCCCCCGGGACAGGGGTTTAGTACTGAAGCTTTCTTT. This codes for CSARVPPGQGFSTEAFF.